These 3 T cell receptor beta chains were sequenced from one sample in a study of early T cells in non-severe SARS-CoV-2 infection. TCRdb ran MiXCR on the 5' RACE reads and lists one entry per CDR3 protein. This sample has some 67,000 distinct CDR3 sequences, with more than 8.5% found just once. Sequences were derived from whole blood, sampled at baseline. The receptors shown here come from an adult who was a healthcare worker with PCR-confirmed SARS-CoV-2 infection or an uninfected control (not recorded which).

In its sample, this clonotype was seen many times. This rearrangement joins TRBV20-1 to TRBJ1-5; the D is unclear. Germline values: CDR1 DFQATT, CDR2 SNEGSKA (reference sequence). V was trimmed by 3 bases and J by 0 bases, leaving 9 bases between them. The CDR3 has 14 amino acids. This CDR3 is CSASHGPSNQPQHF. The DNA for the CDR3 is TGCAGTGCTAGTCACGGGCCTAGCAATCAGCCCCAGCATTTT.

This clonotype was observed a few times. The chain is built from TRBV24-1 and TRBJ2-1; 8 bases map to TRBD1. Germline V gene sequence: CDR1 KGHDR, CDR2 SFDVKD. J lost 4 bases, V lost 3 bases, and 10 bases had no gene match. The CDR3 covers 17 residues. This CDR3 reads CATSDPQIGTGYNEQFF. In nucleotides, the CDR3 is TGTGCCACCAGTGATCCTCAAATCGGGACAGGTTACAATGAGCAGTTCTTC.

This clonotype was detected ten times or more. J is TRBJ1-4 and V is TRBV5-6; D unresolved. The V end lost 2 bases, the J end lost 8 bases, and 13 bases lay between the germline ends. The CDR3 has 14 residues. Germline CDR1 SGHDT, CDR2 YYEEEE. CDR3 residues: CASSFRVRKEKLFF. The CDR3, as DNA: TGTGCCAGCAGCTTTCGAGTGAGAAAGGAAAAACTGTTTTTT.